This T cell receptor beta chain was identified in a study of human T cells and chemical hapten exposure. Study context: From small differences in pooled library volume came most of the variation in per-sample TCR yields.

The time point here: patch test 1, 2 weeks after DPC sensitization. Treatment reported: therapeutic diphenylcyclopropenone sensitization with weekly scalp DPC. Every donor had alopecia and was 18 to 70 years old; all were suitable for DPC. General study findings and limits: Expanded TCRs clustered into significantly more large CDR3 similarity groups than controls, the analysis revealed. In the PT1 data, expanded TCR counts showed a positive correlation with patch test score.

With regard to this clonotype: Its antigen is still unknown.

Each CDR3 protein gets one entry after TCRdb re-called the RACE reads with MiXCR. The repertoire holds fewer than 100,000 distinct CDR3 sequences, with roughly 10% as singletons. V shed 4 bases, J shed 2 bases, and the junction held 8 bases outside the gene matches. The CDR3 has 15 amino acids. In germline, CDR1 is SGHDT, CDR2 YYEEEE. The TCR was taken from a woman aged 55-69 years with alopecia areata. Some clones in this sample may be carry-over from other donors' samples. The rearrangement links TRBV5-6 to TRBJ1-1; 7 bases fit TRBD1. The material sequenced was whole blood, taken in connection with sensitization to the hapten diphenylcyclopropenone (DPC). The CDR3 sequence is CASSSPGTANTEAFF. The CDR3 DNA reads TGTGCCAGCAGCAGCCCCGGGACAGCCAACACTGAAGCTTTCTTT. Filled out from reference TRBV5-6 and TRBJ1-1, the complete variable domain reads DAGVTQSPTHLIKTRGQQVTLRCSPKSGHDTVSWYQQALGQGPQFIFQYYEEEERQRGNFPDRFSGHQFPNYSSELNVNALLLGDSALYLCASSSPGTANTEAFFGQGTRLTVV.